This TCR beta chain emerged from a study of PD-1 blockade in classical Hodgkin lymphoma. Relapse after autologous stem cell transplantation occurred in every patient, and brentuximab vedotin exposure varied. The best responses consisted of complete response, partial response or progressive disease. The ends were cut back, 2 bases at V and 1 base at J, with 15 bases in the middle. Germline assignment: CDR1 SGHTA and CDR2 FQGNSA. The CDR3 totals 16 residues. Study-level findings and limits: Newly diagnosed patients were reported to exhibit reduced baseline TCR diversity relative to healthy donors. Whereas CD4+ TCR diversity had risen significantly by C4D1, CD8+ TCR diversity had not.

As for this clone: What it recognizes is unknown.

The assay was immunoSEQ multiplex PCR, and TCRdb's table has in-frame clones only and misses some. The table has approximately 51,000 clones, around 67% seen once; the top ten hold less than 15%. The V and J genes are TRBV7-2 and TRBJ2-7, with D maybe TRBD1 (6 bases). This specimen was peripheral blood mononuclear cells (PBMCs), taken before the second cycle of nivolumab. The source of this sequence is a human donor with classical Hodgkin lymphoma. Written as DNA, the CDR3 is TGTGCCAGCAGCTTAAGGGCTGGGGACATGTCCTACGAGCAGTACTTC. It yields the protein CASSLRAGDMSYEQYF.